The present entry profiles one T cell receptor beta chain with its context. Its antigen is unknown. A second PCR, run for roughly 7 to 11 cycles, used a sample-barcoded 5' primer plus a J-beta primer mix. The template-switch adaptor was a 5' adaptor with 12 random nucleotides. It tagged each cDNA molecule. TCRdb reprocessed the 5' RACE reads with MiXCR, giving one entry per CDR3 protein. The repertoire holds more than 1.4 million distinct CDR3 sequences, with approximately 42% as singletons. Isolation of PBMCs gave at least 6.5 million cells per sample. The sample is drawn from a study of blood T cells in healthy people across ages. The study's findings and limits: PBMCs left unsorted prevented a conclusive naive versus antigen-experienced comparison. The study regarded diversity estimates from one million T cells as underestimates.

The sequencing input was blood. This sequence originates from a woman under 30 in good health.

The CDR3 DNA follows: TGTGCCAGCAGCCCATTCGACAGGGGGCGTAGCACTGAAGCTTTCTTT. Encoded protein: CASSPFDRGRSTEAFF. This chain links TRBV5-4 with TRBJ1-1; TRBD1 matches 10 bases. The CDR3 has 16 amino acids. Germline V gene sequence: CDR1 SGHNT, CDR2 YYREEE (reference sequence). With 4 bases clipped from V and 4 bases from J, the junction kept 10 bases outside the gene matches. Drawing the rest from reference TRBV5-4 and TRBJ1-1, the complete variable domain is ETGVTQSPTHLIKTRGQQVTLRCSSQSGHNTVSWYQQALGQGPQFIFQYYREEENGRGNFPPRFSGLQFPNYSSELNVNALELDDSALYLCASSPFDRGRSTEAFFGQGTRLTVV.